This is a list of T cell receptor beta chains from one sample in a study of neurological immune-mediated disorders. TCRdb redid the calling of the 5' RACE reads with MiXCR, one entry per CDR3 protein. The sample lists some 16,000 distinct CDR3 sequences, 14% to 15% seen once, with 12% to 15% in the top ten. Material for sequencing was PBMCs. Receptor source: a man aged 55 to 70 with HTLV-1-associated myelopathy (HAM/TSP). The CDR3 runs from the conserved cysteine through the conserved F or W. A D gene is named only where the DNA matches it firmly. Clone size appears in some rows only: once, few, many, or a class for an expanded clone.

clone_size | cdr3_length | j_call | v_call | d_call | cdr3_nt | cdr3_aa
. | 13 | TRBJ2-7 | TRBV7-6 | TRBD1 | TGTGCCAGCAGCGCATACAGGGGGAACGAGCAGTACTTC | CASSAYRGNEQYF
medium-sized | 13 | TRBJ2-7 | TRBV4-1 | . | TGCGCCAGCAGTTGGACACCGAGCTACGAGCAGTACTTC | CASSWTPSYEQYF
medium-sized | 15 | TRBJ2-1 | TRBV20-1 | TRBD2 | TGCAGTGCTAGAGAATTACTAGCGGGTACCAATGAGCAGTTCTTC | CSARELLAGTNEQFF
many | 15 | TRBJ2-3 | TRBV5-1 | . | TGCGCCAGCAGCTTACAGGACCCTGACACAGATACGCAGTATTTT | CASSLQDPDTDTQYF
many | 14 | TRBJ2-7 | TRBV6-1 | . | TGTGCCAGCAGTGAGGCGGGGGCGACCTACGAGCAGTACTTC | CASSEAGATYEQYF
many | 14 | TRBJ2-7 | TRBV7-9 | . | TGTGCCAGCAGCTTAGGGTTAGGATCCTACGAGCAGTACTTC | CASSLGLGSYEQYF
many | 15 | TRBJ2-1 | TRBV12-3/TRBV12-4 | TRBD2 | TGTGCCAGCACCTACCTAGCGGGGGGTTTCAATGAGCAGTTCTTC | CASTYLAGGFNEQFF
many | 15 | TRBJ1-5 | TRBV4-3 | TRBD1 | TGCGCCAGCAGCCAGAACCTGGGACAGAATCAGCCCCAGCATTTT | CASSQNLGQNQPQHF
many | 16 | TRBJ2-2 | TRBV28 | TRBD1 | TGTGCCAGCCGTGTGTCGGGACAGGGTAACACCGGGGAGCTGTTTTTT | CASRVSGQGNTGELFF
many | 16 | TRBJ2-3 | TRBV6-1 | . | TGTGCCAGCAGGCCTATTGGGGGGCCTACCGGAGATACGCAGTATTTT | CASRPIGGPTGDTQYF
many | 13 | TRBJ1-3 | TRBV6-1 | . | TGTGCCAGCACCGGACAGTTTGGAAACACCATATATTTT | CASTGQFGNTIYF
many | 15 | TRBJ1-1 | TRBV5-1 | TRBD1 | TGCGCCAGCAGCGGAACCGGGACAGGTGGGACTGAAGCTTTCTTT | CASSGTGTGGTEAFF
many | 14 | TRBJ2-1 | TRBV28 | TRBD2 | TGTGCCAGCACCCTAGCGGGGGGGTACAATGAGCAGTTCTTC | CASTLAGGYNEQFF
many | 16 | TRBJ2-7 | TRBV5-6 | . | TGTGCCAGCAGCTTTATAGCGGACAGACCCACCTACGAGCAGTACTTC | CASSFIADRPTYEQYF
many | 14 | TRBJ2-3 | TRBV20-1 | TRBD2 | TGCAGTGCTCGAGATGGCGGGGGGGCCTATACGCAGTATTTT | CSARDGGGAYTQYF
. | 14 | TRBJ1-2 | TRBV7-2 | . | TGTGCCAGCATCCTCCGGACCATGACGAGATGCTACACCTTC | CASILRTMTRCYTF